This TCR beta chain was captured in a study of PD-L1 blockade in urothelial cancer. Per the germline V gene, CDR1 is MDHEN and CDR2 is SYDVKM. Trimming pared 6 bases from V and 4 bases from J, leaving 17 bases between. This CDR3 has 15 amino acids. Profiled with immunoSEQ multiplex PCR; TCRdb holds only in-frame clones, not every one. The data contain approximately 38,000 clones, around four fifths of them singletons. V is TRBV28 and J is TRBJ2-3, with TRBD1 as a possible D gene (5 bases). This TCR came from a man aged 60-69 years with urothelial cancer. The sequences come from PBMCs, collected around atezolizumab (anti-PD-L1) treatment. This CDR3 reads CASSPTGHQADTQYF. In nucleotides, the CDR3 is TGTGCCAGCAGCCCTACCGGACACCAAGCAGATACGCAGTATTTT. The full variable domain, with the rest looked up from reference TRBV28 and TRBJ2-3, is DVKVTQSSRYLVKRTGEKVFLECVQDMDHENMFWYRQDPGLGLRLIYFSYDVKMKEKGDIPEGYSVSREKKERFSLILESASTNQTSMYLCASSPTGHQADTQYFGPGTRLTVL.